The rows below give T cell receptor beta chains drawn from one sample of a study of tumor and adjacent non-tumor tissue in lung cancer. MiXCR was run by TCRdb on the multiplex PCR reads, yielding one entry per CDR3 protein. The data hold some 47,000 distinct CDR3 sequences, with roughly two thirds observed a single time. Specimen: distant non-tumor lung tissue. The receptors shown here come from a woman in her 40s with non-small cell lung cancer. Both conserved end residues are part of each CDR3. Fields, in order: D gene, J gene, V gene, clone size, CDR3 length, CDR3 DNA, CDR3 protein. A D gene is named only where the DNA matches it firmly. Not all rows give a size; the values are once, few, many and, for expanded clones, a class.

>-|TRBJ1-1|TRBV11-2|-|14
TGTGCCAGCAGCTGGTTGGGAGGGGGGGCTGAAGCTTTCTTT
CASSWLGGGAEAFF
>-|TRBJ2-3|TRBV5-4|many|15
TGTGCCAGCAGCCCCGGGGCCGCCGATCGGGGTACGCAGTATTTT
CASSPGAADRGTQYF
>-|TRBJ2-3|TRBV5-1|few|16
TGCGCCAGCAGCTTGGCCTTAACTTTCGGCACAGATACGCAGTATTTT
CASSLALTFGTDTQYF
>-|TRBJ2-1|TRBV11-3|-|15
TGTGCCAGCAGATTAGGCCACCGAGACTACGGTGAGCAGTTCTTC
CASRLGHRDYGEQFF
>-|TRBJ2-5|TRBV20-1|few|15
TGCAGTGCTCCCCAGGCCGGGGGAACCCAAGAGACCCAGTACTTC
CSAPQAGGTQETQYF
>TRBD1|TRBJ2-2|TRBV5-1|-|15
TGCGACAGCAGCACGGGACAGAGGAACACCGGGGAGCTGTTTTTT
CDSSTGQRNTGELFF
>-|TRBJ2-3|TRBV4-1|-|15
TGCGTCAGGAGCCAAGATCCGGGACCCAGCGATACGCAGTATTTT
CVRSQDPGPSDTQYF
>-|TRBJ2-3|TRBV11-2|-|13
TGTGTCAGCTGCAGACATGGTCTAATTACGCAGTATTTT
CVSCRHGLITQYF
>-|TRBJ2-3|TRBV5-5|-|15
TGTGCCAGCAGCCTGAGCGACCGAGGGGTAGATACGCGGTATTTT
CASSLSDRGVDTRYF
>-|TRBJ2-5|TRBV29-1|many|15
TGCAGCGTTGTCGGCGGGGCGATGGTCGGAGAGACCCAGTACTTC
CSVVGGAMVGETQYF
>-|TRBJ2-5|TRBV5-8|-|12
TGTGCCAACAGCCATATCCGAGAGACCCAGTACTTC
CANSHIRETQYF
>-|TRBJ2-1|TRBV11-3|-|14
TGTACCAGCAGTTGGGGGGGCCTATGCAATGAGAAGTTCTTC
CTSSWGGLCNEKFF
>-|TRBJ2-7|TRBV10-3|-|11
TGTGCCATCAGCGAGGGATACGAGCAGTACTTC
CAISEGYEQYF
>-|TRBJ2-2|TRBV12-3/TRBV12-4|-|12
TGTGCCAGCAAGATAAACACCGGGGAGCTGTTTTTC
CASKINTGELFF
>TRBD2|TRBJ2-3|TRBV12-3/TRBV12-4|-|17
TGTGCTAGCAGTGGAGGTCAGAGCGGGATTGACAAGGATACGCAGTATTTT
CASSGGQSGIDKDTQYF
>TRBD2|TRBJ2-7|TRBV30|-|14
TGTGTCTGGACCGGGGAGGGGTTGGACTACGAGCAGTACTTC
CVWTGEGLDYEQYF
>TRBD2|TRBJ2-7|TRBV11-2|-|14
TGTGCCATCGGCTTAGAAGCGGGAGTCGGCGAGCAGTACTTC
CAIGLEAGVGEQYF
>TRBD2|TRBJ2-3|TRBV11-2|-|15
TGTGCCAGCAGACTAGCGGGGGTACTCACAGATACGCATTATTTT
CASRLAGVLTDTHYF
>-|TRBJ2-1|TRBV12-3/TRBV12-4|once|15
TGTGCCTGCAATTCCGGCGGGGCCTCCTACAATGAGCAGTTCTTC
CACNSGGASYNEQFF
>TRBD2|TRBJ2-7|TRBV28|-|15
TGTGCCAGCAGACAACTAGCGGGGGGGACCTACGAGCAGTACTTC
CASRQLAGGTYEQYF
>-|TRBJ1-5|TRBV7-8|many|15
TGTGCCAGCAGCCTTACCGTACTTAGCAATCAGCCCCAGCATTTT
CASSLTVLSNQPQHF
>-|TRBJ2-5|TRBV12-3/TRBV12-4|many|16
TGTGCCAGCAGCAGGGGTAGCGGAAGTAGTGAACAGACCCAGTACTTC
CASSRGSGSSEQTQYF
>-|TRBJ1-2|TRBV6-2/TRBV6-3|-|11
TGTGCCAGCACAGACGCCTATTGCTACACCTTC
CASTDAYCYTF
>TRBD2|TRBJ2-7|TRBV12-3/TRBV12-4|-|13
TGTGCCAACAGGGTAGCGGGGGTGCCAGGGCAGTACTTC
CANRVAGVPGQYF
>-|TRBJ2-3|TRBV11-2|-|15
TGTGCCAGCAGCCTAGGGGCGGGGCTGACATATACGCAGTATTTT
CASSLGAGLTYTQYF
>-|TRBJ2-1|TRBV5-6|-|12
TGTGCCAGGGGGGGAACCTACAAAGAGCGGTTCTTC
CARGGTYKERFF
>-|TRBJ2-2|TRBV11-3|-|13
TGTGCCAGCAGCTTAGGGGACGCCGGGGAGCTGTTTTTT
CASSLGDAGELFF
>TRBD2|TRBJ2-1|TRBV12-3/TRBV12-4|-|11
TGTGCCATCAGATTAGCGGGAGAGCAGTTCTTC
CAIRLAGEQFF
>-|TRBJ2-5|TRBV5-6|-|14
TGTGACAGCAGCTCTCAAGGGGGCCGGGGGGCCCAGTACTTC
CDSSSQGGRGAQYF